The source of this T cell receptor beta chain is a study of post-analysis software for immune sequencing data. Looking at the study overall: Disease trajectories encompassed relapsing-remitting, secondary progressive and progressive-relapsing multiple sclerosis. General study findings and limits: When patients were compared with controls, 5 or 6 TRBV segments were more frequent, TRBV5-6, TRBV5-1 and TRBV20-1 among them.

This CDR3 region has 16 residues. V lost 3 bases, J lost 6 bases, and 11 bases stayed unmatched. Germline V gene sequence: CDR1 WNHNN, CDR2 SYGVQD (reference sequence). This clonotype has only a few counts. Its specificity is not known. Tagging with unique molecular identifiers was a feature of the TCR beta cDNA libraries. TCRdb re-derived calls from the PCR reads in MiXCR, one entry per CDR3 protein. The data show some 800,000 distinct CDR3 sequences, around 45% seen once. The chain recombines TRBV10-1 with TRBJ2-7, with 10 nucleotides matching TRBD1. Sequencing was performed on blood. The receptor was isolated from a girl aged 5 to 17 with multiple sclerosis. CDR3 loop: CASSDGTGVGVSEQYF. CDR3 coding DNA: TGCGCCAGCAGTGACGGGACAGGGGTCGGAGTTAGCGAGCAGTACTTC.